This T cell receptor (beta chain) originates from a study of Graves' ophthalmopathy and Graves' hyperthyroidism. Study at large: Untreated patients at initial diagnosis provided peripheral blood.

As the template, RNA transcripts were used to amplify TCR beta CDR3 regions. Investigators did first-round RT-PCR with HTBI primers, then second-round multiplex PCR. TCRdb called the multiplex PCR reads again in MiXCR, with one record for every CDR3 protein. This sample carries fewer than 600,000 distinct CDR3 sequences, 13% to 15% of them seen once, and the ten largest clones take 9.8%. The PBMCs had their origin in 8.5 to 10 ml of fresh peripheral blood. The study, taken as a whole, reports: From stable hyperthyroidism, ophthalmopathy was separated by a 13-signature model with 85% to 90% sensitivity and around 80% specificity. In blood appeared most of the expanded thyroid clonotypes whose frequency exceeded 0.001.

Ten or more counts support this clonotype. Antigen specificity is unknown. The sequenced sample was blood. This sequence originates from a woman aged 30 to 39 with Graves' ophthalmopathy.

CDR3 protein: CASIPRQGGIQETQYF. The CDR3 DNA follows: TGTGCCAGCATCCCAAGACAGGGGGGTATACAAGAGACCCAGTACTTC. This chain links TRBV11-2 with TRBJ2-5; TRBD1 agrees at 9 bases. The length of the CDR3 is 16 residues. Germline V gene sequence: CDR1 SGHAT, CDR2 FQNNGV. Losses at the gene ends were 7 bases for V and 2 bases for J; bases not matched to a gene: 11.